These 21 T cell receptor beta chains share one sample of origin, sequenced in a study of T cells after yellow fever vaccination. TCRdb recomputed calls from the 5' RACE reads with MiXCR, one row per CDR3 protein. The table lists hundreds of thousands of distinct CDR3 sequences, about 13% of them singletons, with 11% to 15% in the top ten. The sequencing used PBMCs, collected on the day of the yellow fever booster vaccination. These receptors were collected from a man aged 25 to 45 who received the YFV17D yellow fever vaccine.

The table lists this clonotype with a few counts. The chain has TRBV6-2 or TRBV6-3 and TRBJ2-5, with a possible D match to TRBD1 (5 bases). The CDR3 totals 16 residues. V lost 8 bases to trimming and J lost 5 bases, with 24 bases between them. The germline V gene encodes CDR1 MNHEY and CDR2 SVGEGT. The CDR3 reads CASGRRPGHRAETQYF. CDR3 DNA sequence: TGTGCCAGCGGGCGGCGACCCGGACATAGAGCGGAGACCCAGTACTTC.

The CDR3 spells CSARDITMSYEQYF. The CDR3 region has the DNA TGCAGTGCTAGAGATATAACTATGTCCTACGAGCAGTACTTC. The chain links TRBV20-1 to TRBJ2-7, with D uncertain. The germline gives CDR1 DFQATT, CDR2 SNEGSKA (reference sequence). Trimming removed 0 bases at V and 1 base at J, with 10 bases between. The CDR3 consists of 14 residues.

This clonotype was recorded a few times. J is TRBJ2-3 and V is TRBV6-1, with 10 bases identical to TRBD2. This CDR3 region has 15 residues. J was trimmed by 0 bases and V by 8 bases; bases with no gene match: 5. CDR1 is MNHNS and CDR2 is SASEGT in the germline V gene. DNA of the CDR3: TGTGCCAGCCGGCTAGCGGGAGATAGCACAGATACGCAGTATTTT. Residues: CASRLAGDSTDTQYF.

The chain joins TRBV6-2 or TRBV6-3 to TRBJ1-5, with a possible D match to TRBD1 (5 bases). The V gene's germline CDR1 is MNHEY and CDR2 SVGEGT. The V end was cut by 10 bases, the J end by 2 bases, with 12 bases between. CDR3 size: 13 residues. CDR3 loop: CATARGGNQPQHF. In DNA form, the CDR3 reads TGTGCCACTGCGAGGGGAGGCAATCAGCCCCAGCATTTT.

This clonotype came up many times. The V gene is TRBV7-7, the J gene TRBJ2-1; TRBD2 matches at 10 bases. The V gene's germline CDR1 is SSHAT and CDR2 FNYEAQ (reference sequence). CDR3 length: 16 residues. V lost 5 bases to trimming and J lost 6 bases; unmatched junction nucleotides: 10. The CDR3 DNA reads TGTGCCAGCAGCCCCCCTCAGCGGGAGGGCCGCAATGAGCAGTTCTTC. Its translation is CASSPPQREGRNEQFF.

This clonotype occurred a few times. The V and J genes are TRBV19 and TRBJ2-5, with 8 bases aligning to TRBD2. V was pared by 3 bases and J by 3 bases, with 3 bases of the junction left unmatched. From germline, CDR1 is LNHDA and CDR2 SQIVND (reference sequence). The CDR3 is 14 amino acids. The CDR3 region has the DNA TGTGCCAGTAGTATTCGACTAGCGAAAGAGACCCAGTACTTC. This codes for CASSIRLAKETQYF.

This clonotype occurred a few times. The chain carries TRBV10-3 and TRBJ2-7; 7 bases align to TRBD1. The CDR3 runs to 17 residues. J was trimmed by 6 bases and V by 7 bases; bases with no gene match: 21. The V gene's germline CDR1 is ENHRY and CDR2 SYGVKD. CDR3 sequence reads: CAITGTGDTSSRGEQYF. The DNA of the CDR3 is TGTGCCATCACCGGAACAGGGGACACCTCCTCGCGCGGCGAGCAGTACTTC.

The table lists this clonotype with a few counts. The chain uses TRBV30 and TRBJ1-1, with D tentatively TRBD1 (6 bases). The germline V and J ends were trimmed by 2 bases and 4 bases, with 11 bases remaining between them. The CDR3 sequence is 13 residues long. CDR1 and CDR2 (germline): GTSNPN, SVGIG (reference sequence). CDR3 residues: CAWSIGQSTEAFF. The CDR3 DNA reads as TGTGCCTGGAGTATAGGACAGAGCACTGAAGCTTTCTTT.

The rearrangement links TRBV4-1 to TRBJ2-7, with TRBD1 matching over 8 bases. Per germline, CDR1 MGHRA and CDR2 YSYEKL. The CDR3 length is 16 residues. V lost 1 base, J lost 0 bases, and 5 bases stayed unmatched. The CDR3 DNA reads TGCGCCAGCAGCCAAGGATGGGACAGGTACTCCTACGAGCAGTACTTC. Translation gives CASSQGWDRYSYEQYF.

J is TRBJ2-7 and V is TRBV20-1; 8 positions agree with TRBD2. V lost 2 bases and J lost 2; bases outside the gene matches: 8. Germline assignment: CDR1 DFQATT and CDR2 SNEGSKA (reference sequence). This CDR3 is 15 amino acids long. CDR3 sequence (DNA): TGCAGTGCTAGATATGGCGGGAGGTGGACCTACGAGCAGTACTTC. Translated, it gives CSARYGGRWTYEQYF.

The rearrangement joins TRBV5-1 to TRBJ2-1; 10 positions match TRBD1. Germline CDR1 is SGHRS and CDR2 is YFSETQ. The CDR3 extends over 16 amino acids. After removal of 4 bases from V and 4 bases from J, the junction contained 8 bases not matched to a gene. As DNA, the CDR3 is TGCGCCAGCAGCCCGGGGACAGGGGCGGGTTACAATGAGCAGTTCTTC. Protein product: CASSPGTGAGYNEQFF.

This clonotype has just a few counts. This chain uses TRBV9 with TRBJ2-1; no definite D call. V lost 3 bases to trimming and J lost 4 bases, with 8 bases between them. CDR1 and CDR2 (germline): SGDLS, YYNGEE. CDR3 length equals 13 residues. The CDR3 loop reads CASSADAYNEQFF. CDR3 DNA sequence: TGTGCCAGCAGCGCGGACGCTTACAATGAGCAGTTCTTC.

This clonotype came up a few times. The chain combines TRBV4-3 with TRBJ2-3; D may be TRBD1 (6 bases). The CDR3 runs 15 residues. CDR1 is LGHNA and CDR2 is YSLEER in the germline V gene. V lost 3 bases and J lost 5, with 15 bases in between. CDR3 DNA sequence: TGCGCCAGCAGCCAGGCAGGGGCCAGAGTAGATACGCAGTATTTT. Residues: CASSQAGARVDTQYF.

The gene calls are TRBV7-8 and TRBJ2-7; possibly TRBD2 for D (5 bases). This CDR3 has 13 amino acids. V was shortened by 3 bases and J by 8 bases, with 14 bases between the two germline ends. Per germline, CDR1 SGHVS and CDR2 FQNEAQ. The CDR3 protein is CASSFSPGSQQYF. DNA of the CDR3: TGTGCCAGCAGCTTTTCCCCGGGGAGCCAGCAGTACTTC.

The chain recombines TRBV30 with TRBJ2-1; 8 positions match TRBD2. Germline CDR1 GTSNPN, CDR2 SVGIG (reference sequence). CDR3 length: 16 residues. V trimming: 7 bases; J trimming: 6 bases; junction bases outside the gene matches: 17. The chain's CDR3 is CASQGLAGYGGNEQFF. In nucleotides, the CDR3 is TGTGCCTCCCAGGGGCTAGCGGGCTACGGCGGCAATGAGCAGTTCTTC.

This clonotype was detected a few times. The chain recombines TRBV15 with TRBJ1-5, with TRBD1 as a possible D gene (5 bases). V gave up 1 base and J gave up 2 bases, with 9 bases separating them. Germline lookup yields CDR1 LNHNV and CDR2 YYDKDF (reference sequence). The CDR3 loop spans 15 amino acids. In DNA form, the CDR3 reads TGTGCCACCAGCAGAGCAGGGAATGGCAATCAGCCCCAGCATTTT. Encoded protein: CATSRAGNGNQPQHF.

In the case of this clonotype: A junction boundary mismatches the germline segment, possibly from a read error. The genes are TRBV5-6 and TRBJ2-5, with TRBD1 matching 7 bases. CDR3 length equals 13 residues. CDR1 and CDR2 from the germline V gene are SGHDT and YYEEEE. The CDR3 sequence: CAISDGTEETQYF. As DNA, the CDR3 is TGTGCCATCAGCGATGGGACAGAAGAGACCCAGTACTTC.

The rearrangement joins TRBV29-1 to TRBJ2-7; weak D call: TRBD1 (6 bases). Germline V CDR1 and CDR2: SQVTM, ANQGSEA. This CDR3 comprises 14 residues. V was clipped by 6 bases and J by 0 bases, with 15 bases between them. The CDR3 reads CSVATGLSSYEQYF. The CDR3 DNA is TGCAGCGTAGCCACAGGGTTAAGCTCCTACGAGCAGTACTTC.

The chain is built from TRBV7-2 and TRBJ2-4; 9 bases line up with TRBD1. V lost 3 bases to trimming and J lost 7 bases; unmatched junction nucleotides: 7. The CDR3 is made up of 15 amino acids. Per germline, CDR1 SGHTA and CDR2 FQGNSA. This CDR3 is CASSFLIGQGNIQYF. The CDR3 DNA follows: TGTGCCAGCAGCTTTCTAATCGGACAGGGGAACATTCAGTACTTC.

J is TRBJ2-7 and V is TRBV7-2, with 8 bases fitting TRBD2. Germline V gives CDR1 SGHTA, CDR2 FQGNSA. The CDR3 extends over 15 amino acids. Losses at the gene ends were 1 base for V and 4 bases for J; bases not matched to a gene: 6. The CDR3 region has the DNA TGTGCCAGCAGCTTAGTAGCGGGGACAACTTACGAGCAGTACTTC. This sequence encodes CASSLVAGTTYEQYF.

The rearrangement links TRBV10-3 to TRBJ2-2, with D unresolved. The germline V gene encodes CDR1 ENHRY and CDR2 SYGVKD. V gave up 3 bases and J gave up 2 bases, with 13 bases separating them. The CDR3 extends over 16 amino acids. CDR3 sequence (DNA): TGTGCCATCAGTGATCCTAATTTCCGTAACACCGGGGAGCTGTTTTTT. Residues: CAISDPNFRNTGELFF.